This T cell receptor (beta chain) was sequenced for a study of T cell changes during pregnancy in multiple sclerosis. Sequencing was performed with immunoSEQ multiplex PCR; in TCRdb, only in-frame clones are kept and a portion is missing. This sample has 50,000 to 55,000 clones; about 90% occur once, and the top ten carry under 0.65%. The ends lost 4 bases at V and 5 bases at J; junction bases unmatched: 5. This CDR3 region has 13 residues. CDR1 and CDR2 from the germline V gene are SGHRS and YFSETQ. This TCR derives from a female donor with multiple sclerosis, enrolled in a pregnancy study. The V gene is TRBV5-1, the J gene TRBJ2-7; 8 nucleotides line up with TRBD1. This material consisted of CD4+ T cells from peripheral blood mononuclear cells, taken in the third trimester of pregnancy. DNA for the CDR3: TGCGCCAGCAGCCCGGGGACAGGCCACGAGCAGTACTTC. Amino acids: CASSPGTGHEQYF. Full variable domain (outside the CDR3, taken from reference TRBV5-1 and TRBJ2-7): KAGVTQTPRYLIKTRGQQVTLSCSPISGHRSVSWYQQTPGQGLQFLFEYFSETQRNKGNFPGRFSGRQFSNSRSEMNVSTLELGDSALYLCASSPGTGHEQYFGPGTRLTVT.